This is a list of T cell receptor beta chains from one sample in a study of cytomegalovirus exposure and HLA in healthy donors. Method: immunoSEQ multiplex PCR; TCRdb's copy keeps in-frame clones and lacks some. The table shows some 150,000 clones, with 79% occurring only once. Sequencing used PBMCs. These receptors were taken from a man in his fifties or sixties in good health and CMV-seropositive. CDR3s include the opening cysteine and the closing phenylalanine or tryptophan. The D gene is left open where the match is weak. Rows give clone size only sometimes, using once, few, many, or a class for an expanded clone.

TGCGCCAGCAGTTCGGGACTAGCGGGAGGAGGGGGAAGCTCCTACAATGAGCAGTTCTTC CASSSGLAGGGGSSYNEQFF NA TRBJ2-1 TRBD2 TRBV5-1
TGTGCCAGCAGCGCCGGTACCTACGAGCAGTACTTC CASSAGTYEQYF NA TRBJ2-7 NA TRBV25-1
TGCGCCAGCAGCCGAGGACTATCGAACACCGGGGAGCTGTTTTTT CASSRGLSNTGELFF once TRBJ2-2 NA TRBV4-1
TGTGCCAGCAGTTACGGGCAGGGGGCCTCACCCCTCCACTTT CASSYGQGASPLHF NA TRBJ1-6 TRBD1 TRBV6-6
TGTGCCAGCAGTGAAGAAGCGGGAGGGAGGTACGAGCAGTACTTC CASSEEAGGRYEQYF NA TRBJ2-7 TRBD2 TRBV6-1
TGTGCCAGCTCACCGCACCCGGGAGACTTAGCCTATGGCTACACCTTC CASSPHPGDLAYGYTF once TRBJ1-2 NA TRBV18
TGTGCCACCAGCAGCCAGGGAGGGCTAGCCAAAAACATTCAGTACTTC CATSSQGGLAKNIQYF NA TRBJ2-4 TRBD2 TRBV15
TGTGCCAGCACTCGCGGGGGGTACACAGATACGCAGTATTTT CASTRGGYTDTQYF NA TRBJ2-3 TRBD2 TRBV6-5
TGTGCCATCCGACAGGGCGAAGGGAACGAGCAGTACTTC CAIRQGEGNEQYF NA TRBJ2-7 TRBD1 TRBV2
TGTGCCAGCAGTAGACAGGGTAGTTGGGGCGACTATGGCTACACCTTC CASSRQGSWGDYGYTF NA TRBJ1-2 TRBD1 TRBV27
TGTGCCAGCAGTTTAATAGGGGCCGACTATGGCTACACCTTC CASSLIGADYGYTF NA TRBJ1-2 NA TRBV28
TGCGCCAGCAGCTTGGAAGGGGACTACGAGCAGTACTTC CASSLEGDYEQYF NA TRBJ2-7 NA TRBV5-1
TGTGCCAGCGTACCCGGGGGGCTTGGGTTACTCAAGGGGGAAAAACTGTTTTTT CASVPGGLGLLKGEKLFF NA TRBJ1-4 NA TRBV28
TGTGCCAGTAGGGGACAGGGGGCCCGGACACCTAACACCGGGGAGCTGTTTTTT CASRGQGARTPNTGELFF NA TRBJ2-2 TRBD1 TRBV19
TGTGCCAGCTCATCGGACAGTGAAGCTTTCTTT CASSSDSEAFF once TRBJ1-1 NA TRBV18
TGTGCCAGTAGAAATCACAGGGGTAACACCGGGGAGCTGTTTTTT CASRNHRGNTGELFF NA TRBJ2-2 TRBD1 TRBV19
TGTGCCAGCAGCTTGAAAGGAGGGGTGTACGAGCAGTACTTC CASSLKGGVYEQYF few TRBJ2-7 NA TRBV5-4
TGTGCCAGCAGCCCAAGGGGCTACGAGCAGTACTTC CASSPRGYEQYF few TRBJ2-7 NA TRBV7-9
TGTGCCAGCAGCCCCCGGGACAGGGGCCTCGAGCAGTACTTC CASSPRDRGLEQYF NA TRBJ2-7 NA TRBV21-1
TGTGCCAGCAGTGAATTCGACAGGGGCTCCTACGAGCAGTACTTC CASSEFDRGSYEQYF few TRBJ2-7 TRBD1 TRBV6-1
TGTGCCAGCAGTGCCCTACGGGACAGGGGGTTCAGACATAGCAATCAGCCCCAGCATTTT CASSALRDRGFRHSNQPQHF NA TRBJ1-5 TRBD1 TRBV6-4
TGTGCCATCAGGGACAGGTCCTACGAGCAGTACTTC CAIRDRSYEQYF NA TRBJ2-7 TRBD1 TRBV10-3
TGTGCCAGCAGTGCTCAGGAGGGCTATGGCTACACCTTC CASSAQEGYGYTF once TRBJ1-2 NA TRBV6-1
TGTGCCAGCAGCGCCGGGACAGGGGGAGAAAAACTGTTTTTT CASSAGTGGEKLFF NA TRBJ1-4 TRBD1 TRBV7-2
TGCGCCAGCAGCTTTAGTTCAACTAATGAAAAACTGTTTTTT CASSFSSTNEKLFF NA TRBJ1-4 NA TRBV5-1
TGCGCCACGGGGTGGGGACTAGCGGGAGTGGCCTACAATGAGCAGTTCTTC CATGWGLAGVAYNEQFF NA TRBJ2-1 TRBD2 TRBV5-1
TGTGCCAGCAGCATGGCACAACAAGAGACCCAGTACTTC CASSMAQQETQYF NA TRBJ2-5 NA TRBV9
TGTGCCAGCAGTCACCCCCGGGTTACTAATGAAAAACTGTTTTTT CASSHPRVTNEKLFF NA TRBJ1-4 NA TRBV28
TGTGCCAGCCCCGACACAACCATAGGCTACGAGCAGTACTTC CASPDTTIGYEQYF NA TRBJ2-7 NA TRBV27
TGTGCCAGCGCACTGACAGGGTTCAACACTGAAGCTTTCTTT CASALTGFNTEAFF NA TRBJ1-1 TRBD1 TRBV25-1
TGCAGCGTGGAAGGGGGCGAAACCTACGAGCAGTACTTC CSVEGGETYEQYF NA TRBJ2-7 TRBD1 TRBV29-1
TGTGCCAGCAGTGATCGACAGGGGCTTTCTGGAAACACCATATATTTT CASSDRQGLSGNTIYF NA TRBJ1-3 TRBD1 TRBV2
TGCGCCAGCAGCTTGCTGGCCCCGGGGGGAACAGATACGCAGTATTTT CASSLLAPGGTDTQYF few TRBJ2-3 TRBD2 TRBV5-1
TGTGCCAGCAGTCTTTATACGGGCAATCAGCCCCAGCATTTT CASSLYTGNQPQHF NA TRBJ1-5 NA TRBV5-6
TGTGCCAGCAGTTTAATCTGGACAGGGGGAAGTCAAGAGACCCAGTACTTC CASSLIWTGGSQETQYF NA TRBJ2-5 TRBD1 TRBV28
TGTGCCAGCAGCTTAGGGCCGGACAGGACCTACGAGCAGTACTTC CASSLGPDRTYEQYF NA TRBJ2-7 TRBD1 TRBV9
TGTGCCAGCAGCAAACAAGGAGGTCAGCCCCAGCATTTT CASSKQGGQPQHF NA TRBJ1-5 NA TRBV27
TGTGCCAGCAGCTTAGGAGGGTTGGGGTCGCATTCACCCCTCCACTTT CASSLGGLGSHSPLHF few TRBJ1-6 NA TRBV7-9
TGCGCCAGCAGCTCCGGGGATGGCACAGATACGCAGTATTTT CASSSGDGTDTQYF NA TRBJ2-3 NA TRBV5-1
TGTGCCAGCAGTGACTTAAGGGGGGGGCAGACAGATACGCAGTATTTT CASSDLRGGQTDTQYF NA TRBJ2-3 NA TRBV6-4
TGCAGCGCTTTGGACAGAACGAACACCGGGGAGCTGTTTTTT CSALDRTNTGELFF NA TRBJ2-2 NA TRBV29-1
TGTGCCAGCAGCCATATGGGACAGGCAAGCTCCTACGAGCAGTACTTC CASSHMGQASSYEQYF NA TRBJ2-7 TRBD1 TRBV4-2
TGTGCCAGCAGCCACAACCGGGACAGGGCCGAGCAGTACTTC CASSHNRDRAEQYF few TRBJ2-7 TRBD1 TRBV6-5
TGTGCCAGCAGCTTAGGTCGGGGAGGAGATACGCAGTATTTT CASSLGRGGDTQYF NA TRBJ2-3 NA TRBV11-2
TGTGCCAGCTCCCCCCGACTTAGCTCCGGGGAGCTGTTTTTT CASSPRLSSGELFF once TRBJ2-2 NA TRBV2
TGTGCCAGCAGTTCAGGGACTAGCAGCGATGAGCAGTTCTTC CASSSGTSSDEQFF once TRBJ2-1 TRBD2 TRBV27
TGTGCCAGCATAGGGACAGGGGAAGGCTACACCTTC CASIGTGEGYTF few TRBJ1-2 TRBD1 TRBV2
TGTGCCAGCAGAGTAGCGGGAAACACCTACAATGAGCAGTTCTTC CASRVAGNTYNEQFF NA TRBJ2-1 TRBD2 TRBV7-6
TGTGCCAGCAGCTTGGCCGGGACTAGCGGGTCTCCATCCTACAATGAGCAGTTCTTC CASSLAGTSGSPSYNEQFF NA TRBJ2-1 TRBD2 TRBV5-6
TGTGCCAGCAGCTTTGACATCCAGGGGAAGAACACCTTC CASSFDIQGKNTF NA TRBJ1-2 NA TRBV7-9
TGTGCCAGCAGCGCCGACAGGGGAGGTGGTGAAGCTTTCTTT CASSADRGGGEAFF few TRBJ1-1 TRBD1 TRBV11-2
TGTGCCTGGAGTTTGGGACAGGGGGCTTCACCCCTCCACTTT CAWSLGQGASPLHF NA TRBJ1-6 TRBD1 TRBV30
TGCGCCAGCAGCCCTCAAGGGGCAGGGGAAGGCTACGGCTACACCTTC CASSPQGAGEGYGYTF NA TRBJ1-2 NA TRBV5-1
TGTGCCAGCAGGACGGACAGTTATAACTATGGCTACACCTTC CASRTDSYNYGYTF NA TRBJ1-2 NA TRBV9